The T cell receptor beta chain under discussion was sequenced for a study of blood T cell repertoires in COVID-19. Study background: T cells, B-cell-depleted T cells, or PBMCs supplied cDNA or gDNA.

This CDR3 has 13 residues. The V end lost 0 bases, the J end lost 4 bases, and 6 bases lay between the germline ends. Looked up from germline, CDR1 is SNHLY and CDR2 is FYNNEI. In the original processing: Amplification of reference gene primers was used by the study to estimate nucleated cell counts. TCRdb keeps only in-frame clones here, not all; method: immunoSEQ multiplex PCR. V, J and clone size reflect that table, while D and trimming were determined from the DNA. Seen here are 200,000 to 300,000 clones, approximately 85% observed once, and the top ten hold less than 4.5%. This chain joins TRBV2 and TRBJ1-2; D is ambiguous. Input material: peripheral blood. This TCR was sampled from a man aged 45 to 65 with acute or convalescent COVID-19. The CDR3: CASSEARVYGYTF. In nucleotides, the CDR3 is TGTGCCAGCAGTGAAGCGAGGGTCTATGGCTACACCTTC.